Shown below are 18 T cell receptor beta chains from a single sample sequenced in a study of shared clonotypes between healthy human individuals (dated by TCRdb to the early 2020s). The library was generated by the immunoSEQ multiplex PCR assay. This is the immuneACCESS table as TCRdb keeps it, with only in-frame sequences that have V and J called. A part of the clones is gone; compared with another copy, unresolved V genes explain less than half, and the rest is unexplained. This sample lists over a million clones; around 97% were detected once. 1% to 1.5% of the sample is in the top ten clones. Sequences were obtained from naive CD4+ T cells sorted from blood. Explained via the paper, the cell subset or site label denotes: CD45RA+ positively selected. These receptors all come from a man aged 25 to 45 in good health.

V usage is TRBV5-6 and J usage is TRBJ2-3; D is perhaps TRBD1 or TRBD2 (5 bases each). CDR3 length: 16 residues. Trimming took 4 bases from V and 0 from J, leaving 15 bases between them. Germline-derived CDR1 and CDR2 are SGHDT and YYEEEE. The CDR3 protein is CASSLIPGPSTDTQYF. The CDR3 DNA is TGTGCCAGCAGCCTCATTCCGGGACCCAGCACAGATACGCAGTATTTT.

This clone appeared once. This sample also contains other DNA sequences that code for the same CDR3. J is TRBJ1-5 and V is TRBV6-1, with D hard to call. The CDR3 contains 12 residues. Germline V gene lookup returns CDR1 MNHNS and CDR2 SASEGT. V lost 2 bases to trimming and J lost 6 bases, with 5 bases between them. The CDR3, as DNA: TGTGCCAGCAGTGAATTAGGTCAGCCCCAGCATTTT. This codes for CASSELGQPQHF.

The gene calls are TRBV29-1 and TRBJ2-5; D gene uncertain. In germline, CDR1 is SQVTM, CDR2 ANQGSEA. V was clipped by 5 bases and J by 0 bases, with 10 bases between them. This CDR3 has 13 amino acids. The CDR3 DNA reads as TGCAGCGTTTTCGGGTCGAACCAAGAGACCCAGTACTTC. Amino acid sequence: CSVFGSNQETQYF.

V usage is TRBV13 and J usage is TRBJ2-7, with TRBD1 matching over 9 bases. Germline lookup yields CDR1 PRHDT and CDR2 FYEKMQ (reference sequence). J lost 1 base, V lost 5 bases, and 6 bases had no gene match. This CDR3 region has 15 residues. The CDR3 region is CASSTFGQGSYEQYF. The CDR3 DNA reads TGTGCCAGCAGCACCTTCGGACAGGGGTCCTACGAGCAGTACTTC.

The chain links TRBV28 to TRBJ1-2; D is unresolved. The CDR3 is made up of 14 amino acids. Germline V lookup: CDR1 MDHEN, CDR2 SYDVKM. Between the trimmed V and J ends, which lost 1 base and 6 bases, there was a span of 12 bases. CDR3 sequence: CASSLYSALDGYTF. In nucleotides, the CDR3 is TGTGCCAGCAGTTTATATTCGGCATTGGATGGCTACACCTTC.

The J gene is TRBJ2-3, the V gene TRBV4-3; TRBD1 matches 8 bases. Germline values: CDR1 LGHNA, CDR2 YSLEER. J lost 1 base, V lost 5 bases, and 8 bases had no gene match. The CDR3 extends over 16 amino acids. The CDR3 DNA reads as TGCGCCAGCAGCGCCCGACAGGGGCTAGGCACAGATACGCAGTATTTT. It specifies CASSARQGLGTDTQYF.

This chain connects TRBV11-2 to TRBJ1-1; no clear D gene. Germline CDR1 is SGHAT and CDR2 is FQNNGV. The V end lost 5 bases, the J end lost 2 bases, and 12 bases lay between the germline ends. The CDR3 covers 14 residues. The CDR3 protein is CASSTPRHNTEAFF. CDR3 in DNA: TGTGCCAGCAGCACGCCTCGACACAACACTGAAGCTTTCTTT.

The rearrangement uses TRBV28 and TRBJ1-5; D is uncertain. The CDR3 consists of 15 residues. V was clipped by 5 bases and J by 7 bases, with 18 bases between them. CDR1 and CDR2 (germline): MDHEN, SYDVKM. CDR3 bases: TGTGCCAGCAGTGGGCCACCGGTCGGGTTCCAGCCCCAGCATTTT. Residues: CASSGPPVGFQPQHF. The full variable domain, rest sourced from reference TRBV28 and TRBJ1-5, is DVKVTQSSRYLVKRTGEKVFLECVQDMDHENMFWYRQDPGLGLRLIYFSYDVKMKEKGDIPEGYSVSREKKERFSLILESASTNQTSMYLCASSGPPVGFQPQHFGDGTRLSIL.

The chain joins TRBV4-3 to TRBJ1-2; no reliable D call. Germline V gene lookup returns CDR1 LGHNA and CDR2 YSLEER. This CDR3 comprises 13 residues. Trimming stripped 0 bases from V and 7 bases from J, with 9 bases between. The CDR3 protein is CASSQDVGLGYTF. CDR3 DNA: TGCGCCAGCAGCCAAGATGTAGGGCTTGGCTACACCTTC.

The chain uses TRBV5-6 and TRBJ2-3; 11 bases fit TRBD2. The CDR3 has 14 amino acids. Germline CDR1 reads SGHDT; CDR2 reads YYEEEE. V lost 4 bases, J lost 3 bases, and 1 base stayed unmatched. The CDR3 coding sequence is TGTGCCAGCAGCCCTAGCGGGAGGACAGATACGCAGTATTTT. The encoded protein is CASSPSGRTDTQYF.

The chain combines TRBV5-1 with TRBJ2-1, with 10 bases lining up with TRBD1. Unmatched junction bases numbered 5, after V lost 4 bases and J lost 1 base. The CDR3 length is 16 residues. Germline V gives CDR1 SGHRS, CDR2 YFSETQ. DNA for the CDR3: TGCGCCAGCAGCGCGGGGGGACAGGGGTCCTACAATGAGCAGTTCTTC. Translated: CASSAGGQGSYNEQFF.

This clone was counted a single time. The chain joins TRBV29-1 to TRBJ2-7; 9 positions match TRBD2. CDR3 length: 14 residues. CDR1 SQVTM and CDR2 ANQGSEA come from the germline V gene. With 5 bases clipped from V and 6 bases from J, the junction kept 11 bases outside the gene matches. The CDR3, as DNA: TGCAGCGTTCAACGGGGACTAGCCCGAGGCGAGCAGTACTTC. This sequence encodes CSVQRGLARGEQYF.

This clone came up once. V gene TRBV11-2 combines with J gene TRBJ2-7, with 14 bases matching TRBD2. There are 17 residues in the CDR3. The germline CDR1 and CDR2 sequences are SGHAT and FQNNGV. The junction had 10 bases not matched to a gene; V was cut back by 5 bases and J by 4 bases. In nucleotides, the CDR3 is TGTGCCAGCAGCATCGGGACTAGCGGGGGTGGGTCTTACGAGCAGTACTTC. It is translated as CASSIGTSGGGSYEQYF.

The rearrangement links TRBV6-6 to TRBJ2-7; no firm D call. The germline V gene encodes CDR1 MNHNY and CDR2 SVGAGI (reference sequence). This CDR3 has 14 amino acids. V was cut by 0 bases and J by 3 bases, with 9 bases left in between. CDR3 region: CASSYSSPRYEQYF. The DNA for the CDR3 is TGTGCCAGCAGTTACTCGAGTCCCCGCTACGAGCAGTACTTC.

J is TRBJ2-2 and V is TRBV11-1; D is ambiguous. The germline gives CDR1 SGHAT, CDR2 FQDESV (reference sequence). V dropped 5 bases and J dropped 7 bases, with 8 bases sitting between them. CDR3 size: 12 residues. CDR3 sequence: CASSKESGELFF. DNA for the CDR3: TGTGCCAGCAGCAAAGAAAGCGGGGAGCTGTTTTTT.

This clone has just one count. CDR3 sequence: CASSLRQSNTEAFF. The CDR3 DNA sequence: TGTGCCAGCAGCCTGAGACAGTCGAACACTGAAGCTTTCTTT. The chain recombines TRBV7-6 with TRBJ1-1; a possible D gene is TRBD1 (5 bases). Looked up from germline, CDR1 is SGHVS and CDR2 is FNYEAQ. The V end lost 5 bases, the J end lost 1 base, and 11 bases lay between the germline ends. The CDR3 totals 14 residues.

Here the CDR3 reads CAISESPGRTDEQYF. The CDR3 DNA follows: TGTGCCATCAGTGAATCACCGGGACGGACGGACGAGCAGTACTTC. The chain recombines TRBV10-3 with TRBJ2-7, with D possibly called TRBD1 or TRBD2 (5 bases each). The CDR3 length is 15 residues. The V gene lost 3 bases and the J gene lost 5 bases, with 17 bases spanning the gap. CDR1 is ENHRY and CDR2 is SYGVKD in the germline V gene.

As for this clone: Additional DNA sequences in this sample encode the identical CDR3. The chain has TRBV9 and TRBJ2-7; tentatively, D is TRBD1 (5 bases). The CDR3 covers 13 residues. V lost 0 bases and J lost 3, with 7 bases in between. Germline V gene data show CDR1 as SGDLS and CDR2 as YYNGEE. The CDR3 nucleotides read TGTGCCAGCAGCGTAGGACAGAACTACGAGCAGTACTTC. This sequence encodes CASSVGQNYEQYF.